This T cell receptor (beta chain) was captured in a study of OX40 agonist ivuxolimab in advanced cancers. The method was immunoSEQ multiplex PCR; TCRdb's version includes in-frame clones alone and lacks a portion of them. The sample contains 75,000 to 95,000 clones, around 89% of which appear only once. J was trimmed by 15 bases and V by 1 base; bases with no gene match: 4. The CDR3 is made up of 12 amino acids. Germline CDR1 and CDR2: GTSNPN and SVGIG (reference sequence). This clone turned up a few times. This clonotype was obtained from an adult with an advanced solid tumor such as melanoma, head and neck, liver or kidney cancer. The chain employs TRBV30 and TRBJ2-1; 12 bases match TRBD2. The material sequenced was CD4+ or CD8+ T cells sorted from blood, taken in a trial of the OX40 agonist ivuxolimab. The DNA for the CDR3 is TGTGCCTGGAGTGCAACTAGCGGGAGGAGGTTCTTC. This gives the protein CAWSATSGRRFF.